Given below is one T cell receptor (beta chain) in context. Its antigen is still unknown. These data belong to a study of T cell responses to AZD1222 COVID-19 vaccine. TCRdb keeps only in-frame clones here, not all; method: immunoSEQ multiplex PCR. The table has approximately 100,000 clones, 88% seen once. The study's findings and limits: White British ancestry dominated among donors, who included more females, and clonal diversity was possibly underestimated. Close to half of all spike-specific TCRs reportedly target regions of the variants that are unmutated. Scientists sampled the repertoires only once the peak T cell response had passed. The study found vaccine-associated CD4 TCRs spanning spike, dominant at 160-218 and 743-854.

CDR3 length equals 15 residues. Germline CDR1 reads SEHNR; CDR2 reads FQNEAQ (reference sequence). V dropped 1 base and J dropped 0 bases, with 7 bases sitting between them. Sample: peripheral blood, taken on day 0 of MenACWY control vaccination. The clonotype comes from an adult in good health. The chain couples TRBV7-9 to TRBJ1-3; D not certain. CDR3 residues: CASSLGGDSGNTIYF. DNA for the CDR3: TGTGCCAGCAGCTTAGGGGGAGACTCTGGAAACACCATATATTTT.